This T cell receptor beta chain was found in a study of T cell changes during pregnancy in multiple sclerosis. The CDR3 is made up of 15 amino acids. CDR1 SGHAT and CDR2 FQNNGV come from the germline V gene. V lost 2 bases and J lost 2, with 10 bases in between. The repertoire was sequenced with immunoSEQ multiplex PCR; TCRdb's copy has only in-frame clones and lacks some. This sample has tens of thousands of clones, with around 94% found just once. This chain links TRBV11-2 with TRBJ2-1, with TRBD1 as a possible D gene (6 bases). The clonotype was recovered from a female donor with multiple sclerosis, enrolled in a pregnancy study. Specimen: peripheral blood, collected in the third trimester of pregnancy. The CDR3 spells CASSLLGAAYNEQFF. CDR3 sequence (DNA): TGTGCCAGCAGCTTACTGGGGGCCGCCTACAATGAGCAGTTCTTC. The whole variable domain, remainder taken from reference TRBV11-2 and TRBJ2-1, is EAGVAQSPRYKIIEKRQSVAFWCNPISGHATLYWYQQILGQGPKLLIQFQNNGVVDDSQLPKDRFSAERLKGVDSTLKIQPAKLEDSAVYLCASSLLGAAYNEQFFGPGTRLTVL.